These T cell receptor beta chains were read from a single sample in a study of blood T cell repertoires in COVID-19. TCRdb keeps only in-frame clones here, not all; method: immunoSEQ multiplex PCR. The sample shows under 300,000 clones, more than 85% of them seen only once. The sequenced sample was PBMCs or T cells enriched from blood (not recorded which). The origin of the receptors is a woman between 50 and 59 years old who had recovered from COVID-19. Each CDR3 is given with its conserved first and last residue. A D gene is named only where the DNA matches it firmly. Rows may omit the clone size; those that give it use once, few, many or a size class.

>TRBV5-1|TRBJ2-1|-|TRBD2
CASSSTPGTSGGGGEQFF
TGCGCCAGCAGCTCGACCCCGGGGACTAGCGGGGGGGGTGGAGAGCAGTTCTTC
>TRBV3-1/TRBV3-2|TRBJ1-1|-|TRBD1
CASSQGDRGNTEAFF
TGTGCCAGCAGCCAAGGGGACAGGGGAAACACTGAAGCTTTCTTT
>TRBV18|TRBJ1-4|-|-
CASSPTGSANEKLFF
TGTGCCAGCTCACCAACAGGCTCGGCTAATGAAAAACTGTTTTTT
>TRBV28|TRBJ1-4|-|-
CASSGGEVLEKLFF
TGTGCCAGCAGCGGAGGGGAGGTCTTAGAAAAACTGTTTTTT
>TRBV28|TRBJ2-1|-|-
CASSETSKGNEQFF
TGTGCCAGCAGTGAGACTAGTAAAGGCAATGAGCAGTTCTTC
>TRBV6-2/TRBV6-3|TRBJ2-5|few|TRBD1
CASSYGTAQETQYF
TGTGCCAGCAGTTACGGGACAGCCCAAGAGACCCAGTACTTC
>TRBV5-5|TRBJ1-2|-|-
CASSLMADPLNYGYTF
TGTGCCAGCAGCTTGATGGCAGATCCTCTCAACTATGGCTACACCTTC
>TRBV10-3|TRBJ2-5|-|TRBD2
CATREREVGETQYF
TGTGCCACCCGTGAGCGGGAGGTGGGGGAGACCCAGTACTTC
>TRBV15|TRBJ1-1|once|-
CATSNRQLQTEAFF
TGTGCCACCAGCAATAGACAGTTACAGACTGAAGCTTTCTTT
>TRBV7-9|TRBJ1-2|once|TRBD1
CASSPAITGGEIGYTF
TGTGCCAGCAGTCCGGCGATTACAGGGGGCGAGATCGGCTACACCTTC
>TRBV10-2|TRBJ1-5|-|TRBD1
CASSELDRSQPQHF
TGCGCCAGCAGTGAATTGGACAGGAGTCAGCCCCAGCATTTT
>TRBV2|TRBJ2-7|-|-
CASLMRGHSYEQYF
TGTGCCAGCCTCATGCGGGGGCACTCCTACGAGCAGTACTTC
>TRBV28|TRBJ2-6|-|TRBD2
CASSARGAGGIRSGANVLTF
TGTGCCAGCAGTGCCCGGGGAGCGGGAGGGATACGCTCTGGGGCCAACGTCCTGACTTTC
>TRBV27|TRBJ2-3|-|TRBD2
CASSFFPSGSGTDTQYF
TGTGCCAGCAGTTTTTTCCCAAGCGGGAGTGGCACAGATACGCAGTATTTT
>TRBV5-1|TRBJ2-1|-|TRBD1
CASSPGQGDYNEQFF
TGCGCCAGCAGCCCGGGACAGGGGGATTACAATGAGCAGTTCTTC
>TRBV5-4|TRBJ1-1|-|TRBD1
CASSPPGQRNTEAFF
TGTGCCAGCAGCCCTCCGGGACAGCGAAACACTGAAGCTTTCTTT
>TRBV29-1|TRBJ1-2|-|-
CSATRRVGYGYTF
TGCAGCGCCACACGCCGGGTCGGCTATGGCTACACCTTC
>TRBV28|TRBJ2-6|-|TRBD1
CASSKGTGKPGANVLTF
TGTGCCAGCAGTAAAGGGACAGGGAAACCCGGGGCCAACGTCCTGACTTTC
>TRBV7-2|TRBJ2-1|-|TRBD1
CASSLRGHEQFF
TGTGCCAGCAGCTTAAGGGGGCATGAGCAGTTCTTC
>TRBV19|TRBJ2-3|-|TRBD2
CASSTGLAPSTDTQYF
TGTGCCAGTAGTACAGGACTAGCGCCTAGCACAGATACGCAGTATTTT
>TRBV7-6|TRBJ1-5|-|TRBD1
CASSLATGSNQPQHF
TGTGCCAGCAGCTTAGCGACAGGGAGCAATCAGCCCCAGCATTTT
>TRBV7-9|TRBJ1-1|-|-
CASSLYGEAFF
TGTGCCAGCAGCTTATACGGTGAAGCTTTCTTT
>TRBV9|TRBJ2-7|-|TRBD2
CASSAAGGPAYEQYF
TGTGCCAGCAGCGCAGCGGGAGGGCCGGCTTACGAGCAGTACTTC
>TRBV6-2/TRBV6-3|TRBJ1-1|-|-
CASSSREGVEAFF
TGTGCCAGCAGTTCCCGGGAGGGGGTTGAAGCTTTCTTT
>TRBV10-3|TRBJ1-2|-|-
CAISDPGDDGYTF
TGTGCCATCAGTGATCCGGGGGATGATGGCTACACCTTC
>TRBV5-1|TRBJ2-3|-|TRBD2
CASSLGTSGTGRDTQYF
TGCGCCAGCAGCTTAGGGACTAGCGGGACGGGGAGAGATACGCAGTATTTT
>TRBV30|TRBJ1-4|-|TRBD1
CAWSEDRGVLFF
TGTGCCTGGAGTGAAGACAGGGGGGTGCTGTTTTTT
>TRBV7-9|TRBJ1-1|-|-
CASSQGGGTEAFF
TGTGCCAGCAGTCAAGGGGGTGGCACTGAAGCTTTCTTT
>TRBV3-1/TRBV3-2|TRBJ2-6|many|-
CASSQVSGANVLTF
TGTGCCAGCAGCCAAGTCTCCGGGGCCAACGTCCTGACTTTC